These 26 T cell receptor beta chains share one sample of origin, sequenced in a study of cytomegalovirus exposure and HLA in healthy donors. The primer mix had 60 Vbeta and 13 Jbeta primers. The method was immunoSEQ multiplex PCR; TCRdb's version includes in-frame clones alone and lacks a portion of them. The data contain more than 85,000 clones, 75% of them singletons. Sequencing was carried out using PBMCs. These receptors were taken from a male donor in good health and CMV-seropositive.

The J gene is TRBJ2-1, the V gene TRBV10-3, with a weak D call TRBD2 (5 bases). Per the germline V gene, CDR1 is ENHRY and CDR2 is SYGVKD. The CDR3 sequence is 14 residues long. The ends were cut back, 10 bases at V and 3 bases at J, with 16 bases in the middle. The CDR3 protein is CATQEDRDYNEQFF. Written as DNA, the CDR3 is TGTGCCACTCAGGAAGATCGGGACTACAATGAGCAGTTCTTC.

This clone was seen a single time. This chain joins TRBV18 and TRBJ2-1; D may be TRBD1 (6 bases). V lost 0 bases to trimming and J lost 8 bases, with 17 bases between them. CDR3 length: 16 residues. The germline gives CDR1 KGHSH, CDR2 LQKENI. In DNA form, the CDR3 reads TGTGCCAGCTCACCACCGGAGACAGGCCTTCCCGATGAGCAGTTCTTC. This encodes CASSPPETGLPDEQFF.

The chain has TRBV10-1 and TRBJ2-5, with D tentatively TRBD2 (5 bases). CDR1 WNHNN and CDR2 SYGVQD come from the germline V gene (reference sequence). Trimming shortened V by 10 bases and J by 1 base, and 13 bases separated the two germline ends. The CDR3 consists of 13 residues. The CDR3 is CANLSSSQETQYF. For the CDR3, the DNA is TGCGCCAACCTCTCTAGCTCCCAAGAGACCCAGTACTTC.

This chain uses TRBV7-9 with TRBJ1-5; 7 nucleotides line up with TRBD1. The V segment lost 5 bases and the J segment 4 bases; nucleotides outside the gene matches: 5. This CDR3 region has 14 residues. CDR1 and CDR2 from the germline V gene are SEHNR and FQNEAQ (reference sequence). The CDR3 DNA sequence: TGTGCCAGCAGCCGGGACAGTGGGAATCAGCCCCAGCATTTT. The encoded protein is CASSRDSGNQPQHF. Full variable domain (missing parts from reference TRBV7-9 and TRBJ1-5): DTGVSQNPRHKITKRGQNVTFRCDPISEHNRLYWYRQTLGQGPEFLTYFQNEAQLEKSRLLSDRFSAERPKGSFSTLEIQRTEQGDSAMYLCASSRDSGNQPQHFGDGTRLSIL.

CDR3 amino acids: CASSPDINSGNTIYF. CDR3 sequence (DNA): TGTGCCAGCAGCCCCGACATAAACTCTGGAAACACCATATATTTT. V is TRBV9 and J is TRBJ1-3; D not resolved. This CDR3 spans 15 amino acids. The V end lost 4 bases, the J end lost 0 bases, and 11 bases lay between the germline ends. CDR1 and CDR2 from the germline V gene are SGDLS and YYNGEE.

Here the CDR3 DNA reads TGTGCCAGCAGGAGTGGCAATGAGCAGTTCTTC. This codes for CASRSGNEQFF. V and J are TRBV2 and TRBJ2-1; D is unclear. Trimming left V 6 bases short and J 6 bases short, with 6 bases between. CDR1 is SNHLY and CDR2 is FYNNEI in the germline V gene. The CDR3 contains 11 residues.

The J gene is TRBJ2-2, the V gene TRBV2; D is unclear. The germline V and J ends were trimmed by 5 bases and 0 bases, with 7 bases remaining between them. Germline V CDR1 and CDR2: SNHLY, FYNNEI. The CDR3 is 14 residues long. The CDR3 coding sequence is TGTGCCAGCAGTCCCAGCGCGAACACCGGGGAGCTGTTTTTT. This encodes CASSPSANTGELFF.

The chain joins TRBV30 to TRBJ2-1, with 12 bases that match TRBD2. Germline V gene lookup returns CDR1 GTSNPN and CDR2 SVGIG (reference sequence). The CDR3 runs to 14 residues. V lost 4 bases and J lost 9; bases outside the gene matches: 7. The chain's CDR3 is CAWNPSGGVSEQFF. The CDR3 DNA is TGTGCCTGGAACCCTAGCGGGGGGGTGAGTGAGCAGTTCTTC.

CDR3 sequence reads: CAISGRGGDLQETQYF. The CDR3 DNA is TGTGCCATCAGTGGTCGAGGGGGAGACCTCCAAGAGACCCAGTACTTC. The chain joins TRBV10-3 to TRBJ2-5; possible D gene TRBD1, 6 bases. CDR3 length: 16 amino acids. Germline lookup yields CDR1 ENHRY and CDR2 SYGVKD. V lost 4 bases to trimming and J lost 1 base, with 16 bases between them.

The chain joins TRBV15 to TRBJ2-1, with TRBD2 identical over 7 bases. The CDR3 has 13 amino acids. With V trimmed by 7 bases and J by 0 bases, 0 bases remained unmatched. In germline, CDR1 is LNHNV, CDR2 YYDKDF (reference sequence). This CDR3 reads CATTGGSYNEQFF. The CDR3 region has the DNA TGTGCCACCACGGGGGGCTCCTACAATGAGCAGTTCTTC.

The rearrangement joins TRBV11-2 to TRBJ1-6, with a tentative D call TRBD1 (5 bases). Germline V lookup: CDR1 SGHAT, CDR2 FQNNGV. The V end lost 1 base, the J end lost 7 bases, and 8 bases lay between the germline ends. The CDR3 is 14 amino acids. CDR3 sequence: CASSLGAGNSPLHF. CDR3 nucleotide sequence: TGTGCCAGCAGCTTAGGTGCAGGGAATTCACCCCTCCACTTT.

CDR3 protein: CASSQVGQGIDNEKLFF. The CDR3 region has the DNA TGCGCCAGCAGCCAAGTAGGACAGGGGATCGATAATGAAAAACTGTTTTTT. This chain joins TRBV4-3 and TRBJ1-4, with TRBD1 matching over 9 bases. The J segment lost 4 bases and the V segment lost 1 base, leaving 7 bases of the junction unmatched. This CDR3 is 17 amino acids long. Looked up from germline, CDR1 is LGHNA and CDR2 is YSLEER.

The genes are TRBV4-1 and TRBJ1-1, with 7 bases aligning to TRBD1. The CDR3 has 15 residues. After removal of 3 bases from V and 1 base from J, the junction contained 5 bases not matched to a gene. The V gene's germline CDR1 is MGHRA and CDR2 YSYEKL. The CDR3 is CASSHPGTANTEAFF. CDR3 nucleotide sequence: TGCGCCAGCAGCCATCCCGGGACAGCGAACACTGAAGCTTTCTTT.

The chain's CDR3 is CASSLGLADTDTQYF. DNA of the CDR3: TGTGCCAGCAGCCTAGGACTAGCGGACACAGATACGCAGTATTTT. This rearrangement joins TRBV7-7 to TRBJ2-3; 10 bases line up with TRBD2. Germline V gene sequence: CDR1 SSHAT, CDR2 FNYEAQ (reference sequence). The CDR3 is 15 residues long. The V gene end was trimmed by 5 bases and the J gene end by 2 bases; junction bases not matched to a gene: 4.

The chain's CDR3 is CASSQGARGTLSPLHF. The CDR3 bases are TGCGCCAGCAGCCAAGGGGCCAGGGGTACCCTTTCACCCCTCCACTTT. The V call is TRBV4-3, the J call TRBJ1-6, with D perhaps matching TRBD1 (6 bases). V was shortened by 1 base and J by 9 bases, with 16 bases between the two germline ends. The germline V gene encodes CDR1 LGHNA and CDR2 YSLEER. The CDR3 is 16 amino acids.

The chain links TRBV6-5 to TRBJ1-4; 9 bases fit TRBD1. This CDR3 spans 16 amino acids. The V and J ends lost 2 bases and 8 bases, in that order; junction bases with no gene match: 9. Germline V gene sequence: CDR1 MNHEY, CDR2 SVGAGI. DNA for the CDR3: TGTGCCAGCAGTTACACCCCGGGACAGGGTCAAGAAAAACTGTTTTTT. The encoded protein is CASSYTPGQGQEKLFF.

The genes are TRBV19 and TRBJ2-2; 12 bases line up with TRBD2. The CDR3 sequence is 17 residues long. Germline-derived CDR1 and CDR2 are LNHDA and SQIVND (reference sequence). Trimming took 5 bases from V and 0 from J; bases not matched to a gene: 4. CDR3 protein: CASSPRLAGANTGELFF. Here the CDR3 DNA reads TGTGCCAGTAGTCCAAGACTAGCGGGGGCGAACACCGGGGAGCTGTTTTTT.

The chain employs TRBV5-1 and TRBJ2-3; 7 bases agree with TRBD1. The CDR3 spans 16 residues. Germline loops: CDR1 SGHRS, CDR2 YFSETQ. Trimming removed 2 bases from V and 2 bases from J; junction bases left unmatched: 8. This CDR3 is CASSFTGTVDTDTQYF. The DNA of the CDR3 is TGCGCCAGCAGCTTTACCGGGACAGTTGACACAGATACGCAGTATTTT.

The chain combines TRBV30 with TRBJ1-4, with 9 positions matching TRBD1. The length of the CDR3 is 14 residues. The germline V gene encodes CDR1 GTSNPN and CDR2 SVGIG (reference sequence). V was pared by 4 bases and J by 8 bases, with 8 bases of the junction left unmatched. The CDR3 DNA follows: TGTGCCTGGACCACACAGGGGGCTTGGGAAAAACTGTTTTTT. This codes for CAWTTQGAWEKLFF.

The gene calls are TRBV7-9 and TRBJ1-2, with 8 bases identical to TRBD1. Germline V lookup: CDR1 SEHNR, CDR2 FQNEAQ (reference sequence). This CDR3 region has 14 residues. V lost 4 bases and J lost 8; bases outside the gene matches: 9. The CDR3 DNA sequence: TGTGCCAGCAGCTATCCCCAGGGGGCAGGAGGCTACACCTTC. Amino acid sequence: CASSYPQGAGGYTF.

The chain couples TRBV28 to TRBJ2-2, with D maybe TRBD2 (6 bases). Germline V gene sequence: CDR1 MDHEN, CDR2 SYDVKM. CDR3 length: 14 residues. With 7 bases removed from V and 0 bases from J, the gap between germline ends came to 9 bases. CDR3 bases: TGTGCCAGCACAGGGAGGTCGAACACCGGGGAGCTGTTTTTT. Amino acids: CASTGRSNTGELFF.

The V gene is TRBV5-5, the J gene TRBJ2-1, with TRBD2 identical over 8 bases. CDR3 size: 15 residues. The V and J ends lost 5 bases and 5 bases, in that order; junction bases with no gene match: 9. The germline V gene has CDR1 SGHKS and CDR2 YYEKEE (reference sequence). CDR3 residues: CASRGGSGGHNEQFF. The CDR3 nucleotides are TGTGCCAGCAGGGGGGGCAGCGGGGGCCACAATGAGCAGTTCTTC.

The chain recombines TRBV28 with TRBJ2-7; 7 bases map to TRBD1. V lost 3 bases and J lost 3; bases outside the gene matches: 5. The CDR3 spans 14 residues. Germline loops: CDR1 MDHEN, CDR2 SYDVKM. The CDR3 region is CASSFGAGGYEQYF. The CDR3 nucleotides are TGTGCCAGCAGTTTTGGGGCAGGGGGCTACGAGCAGTACTTC.

There are a few counts of this clone. The rearrangement links TRBV30 to TRBJ2-1, with TRBD2 matching 8 bases. This CDR3 contains 12 residues. V dropped 3 bases and J dropped 12; count of bases not matched to a gene: 7. CDR1 and CDR2 from the germline V gene are GTSNPN and SVGIG (reference sequence). This CDR3 reads CAWSPAGVGQFF. CDR3 coding DNA: TGTGCCTGGAGCCCAGCGGGGGTGGGGCAGTTCTTC.

The V and J genes are TRBV13 and TRBJ2-5; D perhaps matches TRBD2 (7 bases). The J call may be mistaken, given a closer DNA end match to TRBJ2-7. The germline V gene has CDR1 PRHDT and CDR2 FYEKMQ (reference sequence). The CDR3 length is 14 residues. CDR3 in amino acids: CASKGGWGIGEQYF. The CDR3 DNA follows: TGTGCCAGCAAGGGGGGGTGGGGAATTGGCGAGCAGTACTTC.

The chain links TRBV5-1 to TRBJ1-1, with a weak D call TRBD1 (6 bases). In germline, CDR1 is SGHRS, CDR2 YFSETQ. The CDR3 runs to 13 residues. With 8 bases removed from V and 3 bases from J, the gap between germline ends came to 14 bases. DNA for the CDR3: TGCGCCAGTCGACAGGAGACAGACACTGAAGCTTTCTTT. Translated, it gives CASRQETDTEAFF.